This entry lists 18 T cell receptor beta chains sequenced from one sample in a study of blood T cell repertoires in COVID-19. Repertoires were generated with immunoSEQ multiplex PCR, while TCRdb's copy carries only in-frame clones and drops some. The sample contains some 100,000 clones, approximately 93% of which appear only once. Material for sequencing was peripheral blood. These receptor sequences come from a man between 60 and 75 years old with acute or convalescent COVID-19.

The rearrangement joins TRBV6-1 to TRBJ2-3; D not certain. Trimming removed 4 bases at V and 0 bases at J, with 14 bases between. This CDR3 comprises 16 residues. Germline lookup yields CDR1 MNHNS and CDR2 SASEGT. Here the CDR3 reads CASSVLDNGSTDTQYF. Written as DNA, the CDR3 is TGTGCCAGCAGTGTTCTTGATAACGGGAGCACAGATACGCAGTATTTT.

This chain uses TRBV12-5 with TRBJ2-1; 7 bases fit TRBD2. There are 13 residues in the CDR3. V lost 5 bases and J lost 11; bases outside the gene matches: 9. Germline V gene sequence: CDR1 LGHNT, CDR2 FRNRAP. CDR3 nucleotide sequence: TGTGCTAGTGGTCCGCATCTAGCGGATAAGCAGTTCTTC. It encodes CASGPHLADKQFF.

The V and J genes are TRBV11-2 and TRBJ2-1; 11 nucleotides match TRBD1. The CDR3 extends over 15 amino acids. From germline, CDR1 is SGHAT and CDR2 FQNNGV. Losses at the gene ends were 5 bases for V and 9 bases for J; bases not matched to a gene: 9. The CDR3 DNA is TGTGCCAGCAGCCCTTGGACAGGGGGCATTGGTGAGCAGTTCTTC. Amino acids: CASSPWTGGIGEQFF.

The V gene is TRBV6-1, the J gene TRBJ1-5; the D is unclear. Germline V gene lookup returns CDR1 MNHNS and CDR2 SASEGT. CDR3 length: 16 amino acids. V lost 3 bases to trimming and J lost 0 bases, with 12 bases between them. CDR3 residues: CASSDGVGLSNQPQHF. The CDR3 DNA is TGTGCCAGCAGTGACGGGGTGGGTCTTAGCAATCAGCCCCAGCATTTT.

A remark on this clone: The same CDR3 also results from other DNA sequences found in this sample. This rearrangement joins TRBV5-5 to TRBJ2-3; the match to TRBD2 covers 8 bases. Germline values: CDR1 SGHKS, CDR2 YYEKEE (reference sequence). The CDR3 is 15 amino acids. The V segment lost 3 bases and the J segment 2 bases; nucleotides outside the gene matches: 5. CDR3 sequence reads: CASSWGLGNTDTQYF. The CDR3 bases are TGTGCCAGCAGCTGGGGACTAGGGAACACAGATACGCAGTATTTT. Based on the CDR3 plus reference TRBV5-5 and TRBJ2-3, the full variable domain is DAGVTQSPTHLIKTRGQQVTLRCSPISGHKSVSWYQQVLGQGPQFIFQYYEKEERGRGNFPDRFSARQFPNYSSELNVNALLLGDSALYLCASSWGLGNTDTQYFGPGTRLTVL.

The chain employs TRBV24-1 and TRBJ1-2, with D maybe TRBD1 (6 bases). Germline assignment: CDR1 KGHDR and CDR2 SFDVKD. The CDR3 is 16 residues long. Trimming stripped 3 bases from V and 5 bases from J, with 18 bases between. CDR3 loop: CATSDPTTGPQYGYTF. Here the CDR3 DNA reads TGTGCCACCAGTGATCCCACCACAGGGCCGCAATATGGCTACACCTTC.

The chain combines TRBV7-9 with TRBJ1-1; 10 nucleotides agree with TRBD1. The germline gives CDR1 SEHNR, CDR2 FQNEAQ (reference sequence). CDR3 length equals 15 residues. V lost 1 base and J lost 3; bases outside the gene matches: 2. The CDR3 DNA reads TGTGCCAGCAGCTTAGGGACAGGGGGGGACACTGAAGCTTTCTTT. This sequence encodes CASSLGTGGDTEAFF.

The chain recombines TRBV18 with TRBJ2-5; D unresolved. V lost 2 bases and J 0 bases, leaving 7 bases between the germline ends. The CDR3 length is 14 residues. Germline CDR1 and CDR2: KGHSH and LQKENI. CDR3 in DNA: TGTGCCAGCTCACCAACATCATACCAAGAGACCCAGTACTTC. Translated, it gives CASSPTSYQETQYF.

This chain links TRBV5-1 with TRBJ2-2; the match to TRBD1 covers 9 bases. CDR1 and CDR2 (germline): SGHRS, YFSETQ. The CDR3 has 17 residues. J was trimmed by 1 base and V by 5 bases; bases with no gene match: 9. The CDR3 DNA follows: TGCGCCAGCAGACGACGACCGGGACAGGGGAACACCGGGGAGCTGTTTTTT. Its translation is CASRRRPGQGNTGELFF.

This clone appeared once. The gene calls are TRBV7-8 and TRBJ2-4, with D unresolved. Trimming removed 5 bases from V and 3 bases from J, with 17 bases in between. Germline V CDR1 and CDR2: SGHVS, FQNEAQ. This CDR3 comprises 16 residues. The CDR3 sequence is CASSPRQMTLKNIQYF. Written as DNA, the CDR3 is TGTGCCAGCAGCCCACGCCAGATGACTCTCAAAAACATTCAGTACTTC.

The V and J genes are TRBV11-2 and TRBJ1-2; 10 positions match TRBD1. CDR1 and CDR2 (germline): SGHAT, FQNNGV. This CDR3 region has 17 residues. V shed 7 bases, J shed 5 bases, and the junction held 16 bases outside the gene matches. This CDR3 reads CASTLNPGQGSLYGYTF. The CDR3 nucleotides are TGTGCCAGCACTCTGAATCCGGGACAGGGGAGCTTGTATGGCTACACCTTC.

Here the CDR3 reads CASFTITGLNTEAFF. The CDR3 DNA sequence: TGTGCCAGCTTTACCATTACAGGTTTGAACACTGAAGCTTTCTTT. The chain joins TRBV18 to TRBJ1-1, with a weak D call TRBD1 (5 bases). CDR3 length: 15 amino acids. Looked up from germline, CDR1 is KGHSH and CDR2 is LQKENI. Trimming stripped 7 bases from V and 0 bases from J, with 15 bases between.

The V gene is TRBV10-3, the J gene TRBJ2-2; 9 bases agree with TRBD1. V dropped 0 bases and J dropped 4; count of bases not matched to a gene: 3. Per the germline V gene, CDR1 is ENHRY and CDR2 is SYGVKD. The CDR3 is made up of 16 amino acids. This CDR3 reads CAISESGTGLTGELFF. The CDR3 bases are TGTGCCATCAGTGAGTCAGGGACAGGGCTCACCGGGGAGCTGTTTTTT.

The rearrangement uses TRBV10-3 and TRBJ1-1; D perhaps matches TRBD1 (5 bases). The CDR3 runs 13 residues. V lost 8 bases and J lost 5, with 15 bases in between. Germline assignment: CDR1 ENHRY and CDR2 SYGVKD. The CDR3 loop reads CAIGTGRETEAFF. CDR3 DNA sequence: TGTGCCATCGGGACCGGGCGGGAGACTGAAGCTTTCTTT.

This chain joins TRBV29-1 and TRBJ1-1, with D possibly being TRBD1 (6 bases). Trimming cost V 3 bases and J 0 bases, with 11 bases left between them. Germline V gene data show CDR1 as SQVTM and CDR2 as ANQGSEA. The CDR3 is 14 residues long. The CDR3 DNA reads as TGCAGCGTTGACCTACAGGGCTTGAACACTGAAGCTTTCTTT. Translating gives CSVDLQGLNTEAFF.

This rearrangement joins TRBV7-2 to TRBJ2-7; 8 positions match TRBD1. This CDR3 is built from 14 residues. J lost 2 bases, V lost 6 bases, and 6 bases had no gene match. CDR1 SGHTA and CDR2 FQGNSA come from the germline V gene. The CDR3 region has the DNA TGTGCCAGCAGGACGGACAGGGCGGCCTACGAGCAGTACTTC. Encoded protein: CASRTDRAAYEQYF.

The chain links TRBV29-1 to TRBJ1-1; D remains ambiguous. This CDR3 spans 13 amino acids. CDR1 SQVTM and CDR2 ANQGSEA come from the germline V gene. V was shortened by 3 bases and J by 4 bases, with 12 bases between the two germline ends. The CDR3 DNA is TGCAGCGTTGACCCTGAGGGTTCCACTGAAGCTTTCTTT. It encodes CSVDPEGSTEAFF.

The chain links TRBV11-2 to TRBJ2-7; possible D gene TRBD2, 6 bases. The length of the CDR3 is 14 residues. Germline CDR1 SGHAT, CDR2 FQNNGV. V was clipped by 4 bases and J by 1 base, with 11 bases between them. The CDR3 loop is CASSWDLNSYEQYF. CDR3 sequence (DNA): TGTGCCAGCAGCTGGGACTTGAATTCCTACGAGCAGTACTTC.